This T cell receptor beta chain was documented in a study of CXCR3 chemokines and chemotherapy response in bladder cancer. TCRdb passed the PCR reads through MiXCR, listing each CDR3 protein once. The sample consists of 8,600 or so distinct CDR3 sequences, 20% to 25% of them appearing once. This clonotype was picked up many times. V shed 4 bases and J shed 3 bases, with 12 bases lying between them. CDR3 length: 15 amino acids. Germline V gives CDR1 SEHNR, CDR2 FQNEAQ (reference sequence). This TCR derives from a human donor with bladder cancer that did not respond to neoadjuvant chemotherapy. The chain is built from TRBV7-9 and TRBJ2-2; D remains ambiguous. The sample was collected from a patient whose treatment included neoadjuvant chemotherapy. Here the CDR3 reads CASSSQRADTGELFF. The CDR3, as DNA: TGTGCCAGCAGCTCCCAACGGGCGGACACCGGGGAGCTGTTTTTT.